The clone carrying this TCR beta chain was found many times. The ends lost 6 bases at V and 0 bases at J; junction bases unmatched: 14. The CDR3 extends over 18 amino acids. The germline gives CDR1 WSHSY, CDR2 SAAADI. The data derive from a study of Ad26.COV2.S vaccination and SARS-CoV-2 variants. Study overall: Intramuscularly, Ad26.COV2.S was given either once or twice, 56 days apart.

Treatment specified: about 20 received Ad26.COV2.S at low or high dose, single or two shots; several received placebo; per-sample allocation not given. Day 63 after the first injection of vaccine or placebo was the sampling time. Cohort 1b enrolled adults aged 18-55 years in Boston. Generated by immunoSEQ multiplex PCR, the TCRdb table keeps only in-frame clones and is missing some. The data contain hundreds of thousands of clones, 80% to 90% of them singletons. This sequence joins TRBV10-2 and TRBJ2-7, with 10 nucleotides matching TRBD2. This specimen was peripheral blood, taken in a trial of Ad26.COV2.S vaccine versus placebo. The source of this sequence is a person aged 18-65 years who received the Ad26.COV2.S COVID-19 vaccine or a placebo. CDR3 region: CASSSGGLAQFASYEQYF. In nucleotides, the CDR3 is TGCGCCAGCAGCTCAGGGGGACTAGCGCAATTCGCCTCCTACGAGCAGTACTTC.